A single sample gave rise to the 22 T cell receptor beta chains below, sequenced in a study of blood T cell repertoires in COVID-19. Here immunoSEQ multiplex PCR was the method, and the copy in TCRdb shows in-frame clones only, minus some. The profile shows tens of thousands of clones, roughly 86% of them singletons. The sample comprised peripheral blood. The receptors derive from a man aged 45-65 years with active COVID-19.

Only one count was recorded for this clone. The chain carries TRBV5-4 and TRBJ2-3, with 7 bases identical to TRBD1. J was trimmed by 7 bases and V by 5 bases; bases with no gene match: 13. The germline gives CDR1 SGHNT, CDR2 YYREEE (reference sequence). There are 15 residues in the CDR3. CDR3 DNA sequence: TGTGCCAGCAGAACTGGGACAGAGATTCCTCATACGCAGTATTTT. Its protein product is CASRTGTEIPHTQYF.

The CDR3 region is CASSLGQGRSYGYTF. For the CDR3, the DNA is TGTGCCAGCAGCCTGGGACAGGGCAGGAGCTATGGCTACACCTTC. The chain uses TRBV11-1 and TRBJ1-2, with 9 bases lining up with TRBD1. Germline assignment: CDR1 SGHAT and CDR2 FQDESV (reference sequence). The CDR3 runs to 15 residues. Trimming cost V 5 bases and J 4 bases; bases outside gene matches: 8.

This chain's CDR3 is CASSDRGQVYGYTF. For the CDR3, the DNA is TGTGCCAGCAGTGATCGAGGACAGGTCTATGGCTACACCTTC. The rearrangement joins TRBV25-1 to TRBJ1-2, with TRBD1 matching over 7 bases. V lost 3 bases and J lost 4; bases outside the gene matches: 5. The CDR3 has 14 amino acids. The germline CDR1 and CDR2 sequences are MGHDK and SYGVNS.

This clone occurred once. J is TRBJ1-4 and V is TRBV5-6, with 11 bases matching TRBD1. Trimming at V came to 2 bases and at J to 4 bases, leaving 4 bases not matched to a gene. CDR1 is SGHDT and CDR2 is YYEEEE in the germline V gene. This CDR3 spans 16 amino acids. CDR3 protein: CASSLTGTGGNEKLFF. CDR3 DNA sequence: TGTGCCAGCAGCTTAACCGGGACAGGGGGTAATGAAAAACTGTTTTTT.

The chain couples TRBV7-2 to TRBJ1-2; TRBD1 matches at 7 bases. The junction had 6 bases not matched to a gene; V was cut back by 3 bases and J by 8 bases. Per germline, CDR1 SGHTA and CDR2 FQGNSA. The CDR3 totals 13 residues. This chain's CDR3 is CASSFDRDRGYTF. The CDR3, as DNA: TGTGCCAGCAGCTTTGACAGGGATCGCGGCTACACCTTC.

V is TRBV15 and J is TRBJ2-1; unclear D gene. The V and J ends lost 2 bases and 5 bases respectively, with 4 bases between them. The length of the CDR3 is 12 residues. Germline V lookup: CDR1 LNHNV, CDR2 YYDKDF (reference sequence). CDR3 loop: CATSRQNNEQFF. Written as DNA, the CDR3 is TGTGCCACCAGCAGACAGAACAATGAGCAGTTCTTC.

The chain carries TRBV11-2 and TRBJ2-7; 7 nucleotides line up with TRBD1. The ends lost 5 bases at V and 2 bases at J; junction bases unmatched: 15. Germline V CDR1 and CDR2: SGHAT, FQNNGV. The CDR3 extends over 17 amino acids. The CDR3 loop reads CASSLTAFPGQTYEQYF. CDR3 bases: TGTGCCAGCAGCCTTACAGCCTTCCCGGGACAGACCTACGAGCAGTACTTC.

V gene TRBV3-1 (or the pseudogene TRBV3-2) combines with J gene TRBJ2-7; the D is unclear. Germline CDR1 reads LGHDT; CDR2 reads YNNKEL (reference sequence). Trimming removed 1 base at V and 7 bases at J, with 17 bases between. The CDR3 sequence is 15 residues long. The CDR3 DNA follows: TGTGCCAGCAGCCAAGGGGCAACTGCTACGTGGGAGCAGTACTTC. Translated, it gives CASSQGATATWEQYF.

This clone was counted once. The V and J genes are TRBV5-4 and TRBJ2-1; 9 bases line up with TRBD1. CDR3 length: 13 residues. J was trimmed by 7 bases and V by 6 bases; bases with no gene match: 5. Germline-derived CDR1 and CDR2 are SGHNT and YYREEE (reference sequence). CDR3 protein: CASKGQGKNEQFF. CDR3 coding DNA: TGTGCCAGCAAGGGACAGGGAAAGAATGAGCAGTTCTTC.

The chain has TRBV3-1 (or the pseudogene TRBV3-2) and TRBJ2-1; possible D gene TRBD1, 5 bases. There are 12 residues in the CDR3. With 5 bases removed from V and 6 bases from J, the gap between germline ends came to 8 bases. Germline V gene sequence: CDR1 LGHDT, CDR2 YNNKEL (reference sequence). CDR3 protein: CASSGAGNEQFF. The CDR3 DNA follows: TGTGCCAGCAGCGGGGCAGGCAATGAGCAGTTCTTC.

This chain links TRBV5-1 with TRBJ2-7, with 10 bases fitting TRBD1. With V trimmed by 4 bases and J by 6 bases, 7 bases remained unmatched. Looked up from germline, CDR1 is SGHRS and CDR2 is YFSETQ. This CDR3 region has 14 residues. Written as DNA, the CDR3 is TGCGCCAGCAGCCAACAGGGGACAGGGGCCGAGCAGTACTTC. This codes for CASSQQGTGAEQYF.

The table lists this clone with a count of one. The genes are TRBV6-2 or TRBV6-3 and TRBJ2-7; tentative D call: TRBD1 (6 bases). V lost 6 bases, J lost 10 bases, and 19 bases lay in between. The germline V gene encodes CDR1 MNHEY and CDR2 SVGEGT. CDR3 length: 13 amino acids. CDR3 nucleotide sequence: TGTGCCAGCAGCCCCCAGGGACATGGTGAACAGTACTTC. Translating it yields CASSPQGHGEQYF.

V is TRBV3-1 (or the pseudogene TRBV3-2) and J is TRBJ2-7; 8 bases fit TRBD1. V gave up 4 bases and J gave up 2 bases; unmatched junction bases: 4. This CDR3 contains 14 residues. The V gene's germline CDR1 is LGHDT and CDR2 YNNKEL (reference sequence). The DNA of the CDR3 is TGTGCCAGCAGCCCCAGGACAGGGACCTACGAGCAGTACTTC. Its protein is CASSPRTGTYEQYF.

The gene calls are TRBV5-4 and TRBJ1-1; 9 bases match TRBD1. Germline V gene sequence: CDR1 SGHNT, CDR2 YYREEE (reference sequence). The CDR3 consists of 16 residues. The junction had 6 bases not matched to a gene; V was cut back by 2 bases and J by 1 base. Written as DNA, the CDR3 is TGTGCCAGCAGCTTAGGACAGGGGACCTCGAACACTGAAGCTTTCTTT. Protein: CASSLGQGTSNTEAFF.

The gene calls are TRBV11-2 and TRBJ1-4; D perhaps matches TRBD1 (5 bases). Germline CDR1 reads SGHAT; CDR2 reads FQNNGV. Trimming took 6 bases from V and 5 from J, leaving 10 bases between them. The CDR3 loop spans 13 amino acids. The CDR3 DNA follows: TGTGCCAGCAGGGCAGGGAAGAATGAAAAACTGTTTTTT. It is translated as CASRAGKNEKLFF.

The chain employs TRBV19 and TRBJ1-1, with D unresolved. CDR3 length: 14 amino acids. Looked up from germline, CDR1 is LNHDA and CDR2 is SQIVND (reference sequence). V gave up 7 bases and J gave up 0 bases, with 12 bases separating them. CDR3 amino acids: CASKRAELNTEAFF. The CDR3 nucleotides are TGTGCCAGTAAGCGGGCGGAACTGAACACTGAAGCTTTCTTT.

This clone was detected only a few times. The chain recombines TRBV19 with TRBJ2-3; 12 bases map to TRBD2. Germline V CDR1 and CDR2: LNHDA, SQIVND (reference sequence). The CDR3 covers 15 residues. Germline trimming cut 5 bases from V and 4 bases from J; bases unmatched to any gene: 4. In DNA, the CDR3 is TGTGCCAGTAGTTCTAGCGGGGGGGAGGCAGATACGCAGTATTTT. Protein sequence: CASSSSGGEADTQYF.

The chain couples TRBV10-3 to TRBJ2-2; a weak D match, TRBD2 (7 bases). The CDR3 length is 16 residues. V lost 0 bases and J 3 bases, leaving 11 bases between the germline ends. The germline V gene encodes CDR1 ENHRY and CDR2 SYGVKD. CDR3 residues: CAISESGGLDTGELFF. CDR3 sequence (DNA): TGTGCCATCAGTGAGTCCGGGGGGCTGGACACCGGGGAGCTGTTTTTT.

The V gene is TRBV29-1, the J gene TRBJ1-1; 7 bases agree with TRBD1. In germline, CDR1 is SQVTM, CDR2 ANQGSEA. The CDR3 sequence is 13 residues long. Losses at the gene ends were 7 bases for V and 4 bases for J; bases not matched to a gene: 9. CDR3 DNA sequence: TGCAGCGCTAACAGGGGCGTCGGCACTGAAGCTTTCTTT. Its translation is CSANRGVGTEAFF.

This clone was counted once. V gene TRBV4-1 combines with J gene TRBJ2-1, with D tentatively TRBD1 (5 bases). V gave up 0 bases and J gave up 7 bases, with 16 bases separating them. Per germline, CDR1 MGHRA and CDR2 YSYEKL. The CDR3 length is 16 residues. CDR3 loop: CASSQESAGSRNEQFF. The CDR3 DNA is TGCGCCAGCAGCCAAGAGTCTGCAGGGTCGAGGAATGAGCAGTTCTTC.

The chain uses TRBV9 and TRBJ2-2; D gene uncertain. This CDR3 is built from 13 residues. V was cut by 0 bases and J by 6 bases, with 6 bases left in between. Germline CDR1 and CDR2: SGDLS and YYNGEE. CDR3 sequence reads: CASSVDYPGELFF. The CDR3 DNA sequence: TGTGCCAGCAGCGTAGATTATCCCGGGGAGCTGTTTTTT.

The chain links TRBV6-2 or TRBV6-3 to TRBJ1-1; D call uncertain. CDR1 is MNHEY, CDR2 SVGEGT, per germline. The CDR3 has 13 residues. With 4 bases removed from V and 5 bases from J, the gap between germline ends came to 11 bases. For the CDR3, the DNA is TGTGCCAGCAGTTTAGAAATGTGGACTGAAGCTTTCTTT. It encodes CASSLEMWTEAFF.